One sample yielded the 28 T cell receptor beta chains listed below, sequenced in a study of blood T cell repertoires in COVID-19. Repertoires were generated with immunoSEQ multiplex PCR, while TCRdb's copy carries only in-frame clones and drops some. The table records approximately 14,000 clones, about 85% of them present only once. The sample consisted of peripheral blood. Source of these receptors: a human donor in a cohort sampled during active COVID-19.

The CDR3, as DNA: TGTGCCAGCAGCGCCGACAGGGACTCCTATAATTCACCCCTCCACTTT. Amino acid sequence: CASSADRDSYNSPLHF. This chain joins TRBV9 and TRBJ1-6, with 7 bases matching TRBD1. With V trimmed by 3 bases and J by 0 bases, 3 bases remained unmatched. This CDR3 has 16 amino acids. Germline values: CDR1 SGDLS, CDR2 YYNGEE.

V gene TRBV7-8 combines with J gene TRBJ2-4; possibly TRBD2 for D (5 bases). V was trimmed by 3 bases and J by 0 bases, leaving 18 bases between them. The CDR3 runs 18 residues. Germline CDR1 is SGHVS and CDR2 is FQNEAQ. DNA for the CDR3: TGTGCCAGCAGCTTTTTAATGAGGGAAACCCTAGCCAAAAACATTCAGTACTTC. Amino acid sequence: CASSFLMRETLAKNIQYF. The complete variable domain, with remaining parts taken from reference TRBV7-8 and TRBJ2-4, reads GAGVSQSPRYKVAKRGQDVALRCDPISGHVSLFWYQQALGQGPEFLTYFQNEAQLDKSGLPSDRFFAERPEGSVSTLKIQRTQQEDSAVYLCASSFLMRETLAKNIQYFGAGTRLSVL.

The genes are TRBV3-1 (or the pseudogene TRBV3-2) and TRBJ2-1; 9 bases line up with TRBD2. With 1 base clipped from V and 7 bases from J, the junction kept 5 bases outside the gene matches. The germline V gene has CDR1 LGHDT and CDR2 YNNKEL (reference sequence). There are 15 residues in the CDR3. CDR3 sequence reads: CASSQALAGVNEQFF. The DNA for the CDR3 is TGTGCCAGCAGCCAAGCATTAGCGGGAGTTAATGAGCAGTTCTTC.

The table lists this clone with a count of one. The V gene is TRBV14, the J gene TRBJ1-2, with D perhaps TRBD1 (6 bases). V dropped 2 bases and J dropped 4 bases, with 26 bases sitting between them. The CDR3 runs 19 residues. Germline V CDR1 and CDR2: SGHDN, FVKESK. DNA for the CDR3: TGTGCCAGCAGCCAACTGGGCCTGCGGGTTGGGGGCGCCGGCTATGGCTACACCTTC. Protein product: CASSQLGLRVGGAGYGYTF. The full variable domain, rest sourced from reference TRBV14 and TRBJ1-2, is EAGVTQFPSHSVIEKGQTVTLRCDPISGHDNLYWYRRVMGKEIKFLLHFVKESKQDESGMPNNRFLAERTGGTYSTLKVQPAELEDSGVYFCASSQLGLRVGGAGYGYTFGSGTRLTVV.

The CDR3 is CASREPGTDNYGYTF. The CDR3 bases are TGTGCCAGCAGGGAACCCGGGACAGATAACTATGGCTACACCTTC. The chain has TRBV5-4 and TRBJ1-2, with 7 bases identical to TRBD1. The CDR3 extends over 15 amino acids. The J segment lost 1 base and the V segment lost 5 bases, leaving 8 bases of the junction unmatched. Germline lookup yields CDR1 SGHNT and CDR2 YYREEE (reference sequence).

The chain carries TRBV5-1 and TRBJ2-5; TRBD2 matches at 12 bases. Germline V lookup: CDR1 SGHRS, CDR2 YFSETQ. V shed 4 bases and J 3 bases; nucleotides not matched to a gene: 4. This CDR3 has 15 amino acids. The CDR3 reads CASSVTSGSEETQYF. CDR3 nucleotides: TGCGCCAGCAGCGTGACTAGCGGGAGTGAAGAGACCCAGTACTTC.

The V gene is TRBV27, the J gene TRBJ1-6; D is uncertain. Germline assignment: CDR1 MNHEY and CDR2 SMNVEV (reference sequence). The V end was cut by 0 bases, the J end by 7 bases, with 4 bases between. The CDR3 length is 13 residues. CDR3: CASSLSTNSPLHF. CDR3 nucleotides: TGTGCCAGCAGTTTATCGACAAATTCACCCCTCCACTTT.

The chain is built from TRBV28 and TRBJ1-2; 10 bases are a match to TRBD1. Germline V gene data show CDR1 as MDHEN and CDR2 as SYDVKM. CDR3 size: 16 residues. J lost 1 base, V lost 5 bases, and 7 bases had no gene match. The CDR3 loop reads CASSAYRDRGNYGYTF. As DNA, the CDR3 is TGTGCCAGCAGTGCCTACCGGGACAGGGGTAACTATGGCTACACCTTC.

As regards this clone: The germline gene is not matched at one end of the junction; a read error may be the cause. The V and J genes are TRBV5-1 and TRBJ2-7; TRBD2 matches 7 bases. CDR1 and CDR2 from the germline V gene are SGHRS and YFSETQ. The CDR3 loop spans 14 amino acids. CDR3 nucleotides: TGCGCCAGCAGATTGGGGGAGGGCCCCTACGAGCAGTACTTC. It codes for CASRLGEGPYEQYF.

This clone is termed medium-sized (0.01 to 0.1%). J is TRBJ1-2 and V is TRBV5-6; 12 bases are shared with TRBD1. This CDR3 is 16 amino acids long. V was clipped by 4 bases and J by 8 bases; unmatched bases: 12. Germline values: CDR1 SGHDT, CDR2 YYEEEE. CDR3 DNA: TGTGCCAGCAGCGATCATCCCGGGACAGGGGGCGTGGGCTACACCTTC. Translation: CASSDHPGTGGVGYTF. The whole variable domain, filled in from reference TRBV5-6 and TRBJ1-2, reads DAGVTQSPTHLIKTRGQQVTLRCSPKSGHDTVSWYQQALGQGPQFIFQYYEEEERQRGNFPDRFSGHQFPNYSSELNVNALLLGDSALYLCASSDHPGTGGVGYTFGSGTRLTVV.

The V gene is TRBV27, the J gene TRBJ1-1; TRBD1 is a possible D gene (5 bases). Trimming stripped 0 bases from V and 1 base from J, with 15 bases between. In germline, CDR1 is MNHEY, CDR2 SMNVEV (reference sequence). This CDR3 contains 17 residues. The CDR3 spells CASSLSPPLGGNTEAFF. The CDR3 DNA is TGTGCCAGCAGTTTATCCCCTCCTTTGGGGGGGAACACTGAAGCTTTCTTT.

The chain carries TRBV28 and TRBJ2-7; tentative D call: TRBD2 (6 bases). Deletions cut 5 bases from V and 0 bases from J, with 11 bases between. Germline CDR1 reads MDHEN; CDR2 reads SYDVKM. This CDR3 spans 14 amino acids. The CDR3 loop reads CASSGGTISYEQYF. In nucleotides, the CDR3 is TGTGCCAGCAGTGGGGGGACCATCTCCTACGAGCAGTACTTC.

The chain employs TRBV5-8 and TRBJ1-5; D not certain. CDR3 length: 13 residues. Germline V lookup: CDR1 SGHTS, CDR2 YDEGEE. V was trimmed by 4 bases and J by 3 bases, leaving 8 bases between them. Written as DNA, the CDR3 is TGTGCCAGCAGCGAGGGCCTCAATCAGCCCCAGCATTTT. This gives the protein CASSEGLNQPQHF.

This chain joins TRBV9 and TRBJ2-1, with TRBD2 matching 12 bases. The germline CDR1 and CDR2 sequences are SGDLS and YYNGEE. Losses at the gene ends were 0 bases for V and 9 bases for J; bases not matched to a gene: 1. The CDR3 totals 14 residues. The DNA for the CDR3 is TGTGCCAGCAGCGTAGGGACTAGCGGGATTGAGCAGTTCTTC. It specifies CASSVGTSGIEQFF.

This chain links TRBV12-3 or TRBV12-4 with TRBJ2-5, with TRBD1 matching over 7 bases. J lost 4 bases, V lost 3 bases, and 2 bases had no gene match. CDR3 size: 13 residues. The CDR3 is CASSFNRGETQYF. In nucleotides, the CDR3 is TGTGCCAGCAGTTTCAACAGGGGAGAGACCCAGTACTTC.

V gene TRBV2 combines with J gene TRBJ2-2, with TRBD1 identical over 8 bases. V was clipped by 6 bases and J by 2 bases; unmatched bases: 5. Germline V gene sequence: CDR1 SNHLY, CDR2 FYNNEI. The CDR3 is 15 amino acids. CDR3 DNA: TGTGCCAGCAGCGCGGACAGGGTAAACACCGGGGAGCTGTTTTTT. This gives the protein CASSADRVNTGELFF.

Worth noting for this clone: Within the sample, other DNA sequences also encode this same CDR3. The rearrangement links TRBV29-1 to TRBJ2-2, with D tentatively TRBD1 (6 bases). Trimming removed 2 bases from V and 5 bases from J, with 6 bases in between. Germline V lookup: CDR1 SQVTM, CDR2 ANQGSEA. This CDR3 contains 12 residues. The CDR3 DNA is TGCAGCGTTGAAAGGGGGACCGGGGAGCTGTTTTTT. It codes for CSVERGTGELFF.

CDR3 nucleotides: TGTGCCAGCAGCCGACTAGCGGGAGGAACATACAATGAGCAGTTCTTC. This encodes CASSRLAGGTYNEQFF. The rearrangement joins TRBV5-5 to TRBJ2-1, with 13 bases aligning to TRBD2. V shed 4 bases and J 4 bases; nucleotides not matched to a gene: 5. The CDR3 totals 16 residues. CDR1 and CDR2 from the germline V gene are SGHKS and YYEKEE (reference sequence).

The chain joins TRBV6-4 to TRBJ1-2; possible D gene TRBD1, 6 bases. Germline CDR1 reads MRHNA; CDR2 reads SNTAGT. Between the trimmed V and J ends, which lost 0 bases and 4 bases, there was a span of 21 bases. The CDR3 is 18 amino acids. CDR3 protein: CASSDSYPPGHLFYGYTF. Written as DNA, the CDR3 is TGTGCCAGCAGTGACTCTTACCCCCCGGGACACCTCTTCTATGGCTACACCTTC.

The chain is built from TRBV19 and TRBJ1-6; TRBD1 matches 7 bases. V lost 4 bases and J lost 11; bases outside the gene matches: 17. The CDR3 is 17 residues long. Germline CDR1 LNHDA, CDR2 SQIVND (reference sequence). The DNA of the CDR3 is TGTGCCAGTAGTACTGCCGCGTGGGGGACAGTAAGGCCACCCCTCCACTTT. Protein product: CASSTAAWGTVRPPLHF.

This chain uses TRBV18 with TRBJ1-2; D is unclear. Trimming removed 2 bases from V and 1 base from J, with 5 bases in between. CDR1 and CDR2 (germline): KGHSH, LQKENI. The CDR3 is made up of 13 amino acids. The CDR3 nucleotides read TGTGCCAGCTCACCAGGGCTTAACTATGGCTACACCTTC. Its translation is CASSPGLNYGYTF.

The CDR3 nucleotides are TGTGCCAGCAGTTTAGGGACAGGCAACACCGGGGAGCTGTTTTTT. Translating gives CASSLGTGNTGELFF. The chain recombines TRBV28 with TRBJ2-2, with TRBD1 identical over 8 bases. The CDR3 runs 15 residues. The V gene end was trimmed by 2 bases and the J gene end by 2 bases; junction bases not matched to a gene: 1. CDR1 is MDHEN, CDR2 SYDVKM, per germline.

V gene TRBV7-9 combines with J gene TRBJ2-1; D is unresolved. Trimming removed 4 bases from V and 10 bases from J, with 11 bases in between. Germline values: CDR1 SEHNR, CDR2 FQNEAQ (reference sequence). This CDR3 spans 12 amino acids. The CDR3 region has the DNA TGTGCCAGCAGCTCACTAATTCGGGAGCAGTTCTTC. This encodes CASSSLIREQFF.

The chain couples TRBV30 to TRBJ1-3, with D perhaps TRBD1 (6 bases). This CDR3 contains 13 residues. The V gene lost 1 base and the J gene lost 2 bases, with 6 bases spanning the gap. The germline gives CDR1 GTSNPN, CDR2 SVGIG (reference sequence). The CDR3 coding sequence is TGTGCCTGGAGTGCAGGGGCTGGAAACACCATATATTTT. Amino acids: CAWSAGAGNTIYF.

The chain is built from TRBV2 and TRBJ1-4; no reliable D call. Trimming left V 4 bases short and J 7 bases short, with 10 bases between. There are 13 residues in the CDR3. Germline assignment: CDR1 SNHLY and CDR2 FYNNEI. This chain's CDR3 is CASSGGLGEKLFF. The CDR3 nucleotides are TGTGCCAGCAGTGGAGGGCTCGGTGAAAAACTGTTTTTT.

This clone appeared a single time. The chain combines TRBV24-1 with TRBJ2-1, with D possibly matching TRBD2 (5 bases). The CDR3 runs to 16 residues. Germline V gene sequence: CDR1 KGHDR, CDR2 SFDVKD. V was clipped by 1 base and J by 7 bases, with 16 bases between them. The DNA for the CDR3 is TGTGCCACCAGTGATTTCGAGGGTACCCGTTTGAATGAGCAGTTCTTC. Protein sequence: CATSDFEGTRLNEQFF.

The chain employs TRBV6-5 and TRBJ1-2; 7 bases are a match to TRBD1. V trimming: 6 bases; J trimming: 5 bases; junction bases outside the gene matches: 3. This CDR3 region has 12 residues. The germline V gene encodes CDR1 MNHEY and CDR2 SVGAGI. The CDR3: CASSIQGYGYTF. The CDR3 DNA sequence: TGTGCCAGCAGCATACAGGGGTATGGCTACACCTTC.

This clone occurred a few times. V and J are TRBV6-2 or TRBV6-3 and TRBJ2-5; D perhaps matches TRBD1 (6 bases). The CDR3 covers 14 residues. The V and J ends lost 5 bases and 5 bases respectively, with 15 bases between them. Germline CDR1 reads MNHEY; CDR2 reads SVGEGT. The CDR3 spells CASSLQGFWETQYF. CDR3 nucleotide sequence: TGTGCCAGCAGTCTACAGGGATTTTGGGAGACCCAGTACTTC.